A single sample gave rise to the 20 T cell receptor beta chains below, sequenced in a study of CD4 T cells in relation to SARS-CoV-2 and coronaviruses. TCRdb's copy holds only in-frame clones and misses some; the assay was immunoSEQ multiplex PCR. This repertoire shows fewer than 25,000 clones, 65% to 80% found once; its top ten account for more than 14%. Their cognate antigens are unknown. Before the COVID-19 pandemic, during about 2011-2019, CD4+ T cells were taken from unexposed donors. CD4+ T cells were isolated from the cells after nine to eleven days of culture. The material sequenced was CD4+ T cells from PBMCs, cultured in vitro. These receptors were collected from a human donor in good health.

The chain couples TRBV3-1 (or the pseudogene TRBV3-2) to TRBJ2-1; tentatively, D is TRBD1 or TRBD2 (5 bases each). The CDR3 loop spans 14 amino acids. V was shortened by 6 bases and J by 6 bases, with 15 bases between the two germline ends. Germline V lookup: CDR1 LGHDT, CDR2 YNNKEL (reference sequence). CDR3 amino acids: CASRGTGLGNEQFF. CDR3 bases: TGTGCCAGCAGGGGGACCGGCCTTGGCAATGAGCAGTTCTTC.

This clone occurred a few times. The V gene is TRBV10-3, the J gene TRBJ2-1, with 10 bases lining up with TRBD2. The CDR3 consists of 15 residues. J gave up 8 bases and V 6 bases, and 10 bases lay outside the gene matches. Germline CDR1 is ENHRY and CDR2 is SYGVKD. As DNA, the CDR3 is TGTGCCATCAGCCAGGGACAGCGGGAGGGGTATGAGCAGTTCTTC. Translated, it gives CAISQGQREGYEQFF.

The CDR3 reads CASSMTGGGDTEAFF. Written as DNA, the CDR3 is TGTGCCAGTAGTATGACAGGGGGTGGGGACACTGAAGCTTTCTTT. V is TRBV19 and J is TRBJ1-1; 9 bases agree with TRBD1. CDR1 LNHDA and CDR2 SQIVND come from the germline V gene (reference sequence). V lost 3 bases, J lost 3 bases, and 5 bases stayed unmatched. The CDR3 spans 15 residues.

V usage is TRBV4-3 and J usage is TRBJ2-5, with D uncertain. The germline V gene encodes CDR1 LGHNA and CDR2 YSLEER. This CDR3 has 15 residues. V shed 1 base and J shed 2 bases, with 11 bases lying between them. The CDR3 nucleotides are TGCGCCAGCAGCCAAGGAATCGGCAGTCAAGAGACCCAGTACTTC. This encodes CASSQGIGSQETQYF.

The chain uses TRBV5-1 and TRBJ1-1, with 8 bases fitting TRBD1. After removal of 6 bases from V and 0 bases from J, the junction contained 7 bases not matched to a gene. Germline V CDR1 and CDR2: SGHRS, YFSETQ. The CDR3 loop spans 15 amino acids. CDR3 loop: CASKMTGAMNTEAFF. CDR3 bases: TGCGCCAGCAAAATGACAGGGGCAATGAACACTGAAGCTTTCTTT.

This clone turned up a few times. The chain joins TRBV4-3 to TRBJ1-5, with a weak D call TRBD1 (6 bases). Germline-derived CDR1 and CDR2 are LGHNA and YSLEER. Trimming left V 0 bases short and J 6 bases short, with 12 bases between. This CDR3 is 15 amino acids long. CDR3 protein: CASSQDLGGVQPQHF. CDR3 in DNA: TGCGCCAGCAGCCAAGATCTTGGGGGCGTTCAGCCCCAGCATTTT.

V usage is TRBV9 and J usage is TRBJ2-7; 8 nucleotides agree with TRBD1. The CDR3 runs to 13 residues. The V and J ends lost 4 bases and 5 bases, in that order; junction bases with no gene match: 5. In germline, CDR1 is SGDLS, CDR2 YYNGEE. CDR3 amino acids: CASSPAGGHEQYF. The CDR3 coding sequence is TGTGCCAGCAGCCCAGCAGGGGGCCACGAGCAGTACTTC.

The chain recombines TRBV27 with TRBJ1-5; the D gene is possibly TRBD1 (5 bases). Trimming pared 2 bases from V and 6 bases from J, leaving 14 bases between. CDR3 length equals 15 residues. Germline V gene lookup returns CDR1 MNHEY and CDR2 SMNVEV (reference sequence). The CDR3 bases are TGTGCCAGCAGTTTAATGGGGGGGGAACGTCAGCCCCAGCATTTT. Its protein is CASSLMGGERQPQHF.

The rearrangement joins TRBV5-1 to TRBJ2-2, with D tentatively TRBD1 or TRBD2 (5 bases each). The V gene's germline CDR1 is SGHRS and CDR2 YFSETQ. This CDR3 contains 15 residues. V lost 2 bases and J 2 bases, leaving 10 bases between the germline ends. CDR3 nucleotide sequence: TGCGCCAGCAGCTTCGCAGGGACCAACACCGGGGAGCTGTTTTTT. Encoded protein: CASSFAGTNTGELFF.

The table lists this clone with a few counts. This rearrangement joins TRBV5-1 to TRBJ2-2; D is unclear. From germline, CDR1 is SGHRS and CDR2 YFSETQ. Trimming pared 1 base from V and 3 bases from J, leaving 10 bases between. This CDR3 is built from 15 residues. The CDR3 reads CASSLNPRDTGELFF. CDR3 nucleotide sequence: TGCGCCAGCAGCTTGAACCCACGGGACACCGGGGAGCTGTTTTTT.

The genes are TRBV5-6 and TRBJ2-7, with D perhaps TRBD2 (5 bases). V was shortened by 0 bases and J by 5 bases, with 15 bases between the two germline ends. Germline lookup yields CDR1 SGHDT and CDR2 YYEEEE. The CDR3 length is 15 residues. Written as DNA, the CDR3 is TGTGCCAGCAGCTTGGACTGGTGGGAGAGCGACGAGCAGTACTTC. Protein product: CASSLDWWESDEQYF.

J is TRBJ2-3 and V is TRBV29-1; 8 bases map to TRBD2. Per germline, CDR1 SQVTM and CDR2 ANQGSEA. V was pared by 7 bases and J by 3 bases, with 6 bases of the junction left unmatched. The CDR3 contains 13 residues. CDR3 DNA sequence: TGCAGCGCCAGGAGCGGGGGAACAGATACGCAGTATTTT. It yields the protein CSARSGGTDTQYF.

V gene TRBV9 combines with J gene TRBJ1-1, with D hard to call. CDR1 is SGDLS, CDR2 YYNGEE, per germline. CDR3 length equals 14 residues. The V end lost 0 bases, the J end lost 1 base, and 7 bases lay between the germline ends. In DNA form, the CDR3 reads TGTGCCAGCAGCGTAGGTGGTCCGAACACTGAAGCTTTCTTT. Translated: CASSVGGPNTEAFF. The entire variable domain, with the rest obtained from reference TRBV9 and TRBJ1-1, is as follows: DSGVTQTPKHLITATGQRVTLRCSPRSGDLSVYWYQQSLDQGLQFLIQYYNGEERAKGNILERFSAQQFPDLHSELNLSSLELGDSALYFCASSVGGPNTEAFFGQGTRLTVV.

The CDR3, as DNA: TGCGCCAGCAGCCTCGGTGATGATACGCAGTATTTT. Protein: CASSLGDDTQYF. This chain connects TRBV5-1 to TRBJ2-3; D unresolved. Germline values: CDR1 SGHRS, CDR2 YFSETQ. The V end lost 4 bases, the J end lost 6 bases, and 9 bases lay between the germline ends. This CDR3 region has 12 residues.

This clone was observed a few times. J is TRBJ1-1 and V is TRBV3-1 (or the pseudogene TRBV3-2); tentatively, D is TRBD1 (5 bases). There are 14 residues in the CDR3. Germline lookup yields CDR1 LGHDT and CDR2 YNNKEL (reference sequence). V was trimmed by 3 bases and J by 10 bases, leaving 18 bases between them. As DNA, the CDR3 is TGTGCCAGCAGCCATCGGGACCGGGAGGGCCTAGCTTTCTTT. As protein: CASSHRDREGLAFF.

V gene TRBV3-1 (or the pseudogene TRBV3-2) combines with J gene TRBJ2-2; 14 bases are shared with TRBD2. Germline V gene data show CDR1 as LGHDT and CDR2 as YNNKEL (reference sequence). The CDR3 sequence is 16 residues long. V gave up 5 bases and J gave up 5 bases; unmatched junction bases: 4. The CDR3 protein is CASSLGTSGSTGELFF. CDR3 sequence (DNA): TGTGCCAGCAGCTTGGGGACTAGCGGGAGTACCGGGGAGCTGTTTTTT.

This rearrangement joins TRBV20-1 to TRBJ2-7; D is ambiguous. The CDR3 is 11 amino acids. Per germline, CDR1 DFQATT and CDR2 SNEGSKA (reference sequence). V was pared by 5 bases and J by 0 bases, with 5 bases between. CDR3 nucleotides: TGCAGTGCTTCTGACTCCTACGAGCAGTACTTC. Its translation is CSASDSYEQYF.

The chain combines TRBV5-1 with TRBJ2-1, with 8 bases identical to TRBD2. Germline CDR1 reads SGHRS; CDR2 reads YFSETQ. CDR3 size: 15 residues. The ends lost 3 bases at V and 3 bases at J; junction bases unmatched: 5. In DNA, the CDR3 is TGCGCCAGCAGCTCCGTACTAGCGGACTACAATGAGCAGTTCTTC. This codes for CASSSVLADYNEQFF. Drawing the rest from reference TRBV5-1 and TRBJ2-1, the complete variable domain is KAGVTQTPRYLIKTRGQQVTLSCSPISGHRSVSWYQQTPGQGLQFLFEYFSETQRNKGNFPGRFSGRQFSNSRSEMNVSTLELGDSALYLCASSSVLADYNEQFFGPGTRLTVL.

The V gene is TRBV3-1 (or the pseudogene TRBV3-2), the J gene TRBJ1-2; 7 bases agree with TRBD1. The CDR3 length is 13 residues. With V trimmed by 6 bases and J by 0 bases, 1 base remained unmatched. Germline V gene sequence: CDR1 LGHDT, CDR2 YNNKEL (reference sequence). The CDR3 DNA sequence: TGTGCCAGCAGAGGGGGCCCTAACTATGGCTACACCTTC. Amino acid sequence: CASRGGPNYGYTF.

The chain recombines TRBV10-1 with TRBJ2-5; D possibly uses TRBD1 or TRBD2 (6 bases each). The germline V and J ends were trimmed by 0 bases and 5 bases, with 13 bases remaining between them. Germline V CDR1 and CDR2: WNHNN, SYGVQD (reference sequence). The CDR3 runs 15 residues. CDR3 sequence (DNA): TGCGCCAGCAGTGAGTCGTTAGGGGGGCAGGAGACCCAGTACTTC. It encodes CASSESLGGQETQYF.